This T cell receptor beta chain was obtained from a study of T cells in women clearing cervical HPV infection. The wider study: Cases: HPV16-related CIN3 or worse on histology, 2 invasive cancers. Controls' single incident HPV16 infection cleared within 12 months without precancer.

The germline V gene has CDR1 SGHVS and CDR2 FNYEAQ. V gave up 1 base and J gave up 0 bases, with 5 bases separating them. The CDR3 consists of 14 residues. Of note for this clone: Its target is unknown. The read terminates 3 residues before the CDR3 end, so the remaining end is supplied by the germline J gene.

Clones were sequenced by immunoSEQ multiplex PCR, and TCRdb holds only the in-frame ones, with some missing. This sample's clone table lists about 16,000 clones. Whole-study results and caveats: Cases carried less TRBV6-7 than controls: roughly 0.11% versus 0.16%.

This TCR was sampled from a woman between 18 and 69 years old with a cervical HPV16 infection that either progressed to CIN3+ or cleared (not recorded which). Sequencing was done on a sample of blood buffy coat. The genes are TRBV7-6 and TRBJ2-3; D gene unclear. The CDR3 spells CASSLGPSTDTQYF. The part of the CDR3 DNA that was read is TGTGCCAGCAGCTTAGGTCCAAGCACAGATACG.